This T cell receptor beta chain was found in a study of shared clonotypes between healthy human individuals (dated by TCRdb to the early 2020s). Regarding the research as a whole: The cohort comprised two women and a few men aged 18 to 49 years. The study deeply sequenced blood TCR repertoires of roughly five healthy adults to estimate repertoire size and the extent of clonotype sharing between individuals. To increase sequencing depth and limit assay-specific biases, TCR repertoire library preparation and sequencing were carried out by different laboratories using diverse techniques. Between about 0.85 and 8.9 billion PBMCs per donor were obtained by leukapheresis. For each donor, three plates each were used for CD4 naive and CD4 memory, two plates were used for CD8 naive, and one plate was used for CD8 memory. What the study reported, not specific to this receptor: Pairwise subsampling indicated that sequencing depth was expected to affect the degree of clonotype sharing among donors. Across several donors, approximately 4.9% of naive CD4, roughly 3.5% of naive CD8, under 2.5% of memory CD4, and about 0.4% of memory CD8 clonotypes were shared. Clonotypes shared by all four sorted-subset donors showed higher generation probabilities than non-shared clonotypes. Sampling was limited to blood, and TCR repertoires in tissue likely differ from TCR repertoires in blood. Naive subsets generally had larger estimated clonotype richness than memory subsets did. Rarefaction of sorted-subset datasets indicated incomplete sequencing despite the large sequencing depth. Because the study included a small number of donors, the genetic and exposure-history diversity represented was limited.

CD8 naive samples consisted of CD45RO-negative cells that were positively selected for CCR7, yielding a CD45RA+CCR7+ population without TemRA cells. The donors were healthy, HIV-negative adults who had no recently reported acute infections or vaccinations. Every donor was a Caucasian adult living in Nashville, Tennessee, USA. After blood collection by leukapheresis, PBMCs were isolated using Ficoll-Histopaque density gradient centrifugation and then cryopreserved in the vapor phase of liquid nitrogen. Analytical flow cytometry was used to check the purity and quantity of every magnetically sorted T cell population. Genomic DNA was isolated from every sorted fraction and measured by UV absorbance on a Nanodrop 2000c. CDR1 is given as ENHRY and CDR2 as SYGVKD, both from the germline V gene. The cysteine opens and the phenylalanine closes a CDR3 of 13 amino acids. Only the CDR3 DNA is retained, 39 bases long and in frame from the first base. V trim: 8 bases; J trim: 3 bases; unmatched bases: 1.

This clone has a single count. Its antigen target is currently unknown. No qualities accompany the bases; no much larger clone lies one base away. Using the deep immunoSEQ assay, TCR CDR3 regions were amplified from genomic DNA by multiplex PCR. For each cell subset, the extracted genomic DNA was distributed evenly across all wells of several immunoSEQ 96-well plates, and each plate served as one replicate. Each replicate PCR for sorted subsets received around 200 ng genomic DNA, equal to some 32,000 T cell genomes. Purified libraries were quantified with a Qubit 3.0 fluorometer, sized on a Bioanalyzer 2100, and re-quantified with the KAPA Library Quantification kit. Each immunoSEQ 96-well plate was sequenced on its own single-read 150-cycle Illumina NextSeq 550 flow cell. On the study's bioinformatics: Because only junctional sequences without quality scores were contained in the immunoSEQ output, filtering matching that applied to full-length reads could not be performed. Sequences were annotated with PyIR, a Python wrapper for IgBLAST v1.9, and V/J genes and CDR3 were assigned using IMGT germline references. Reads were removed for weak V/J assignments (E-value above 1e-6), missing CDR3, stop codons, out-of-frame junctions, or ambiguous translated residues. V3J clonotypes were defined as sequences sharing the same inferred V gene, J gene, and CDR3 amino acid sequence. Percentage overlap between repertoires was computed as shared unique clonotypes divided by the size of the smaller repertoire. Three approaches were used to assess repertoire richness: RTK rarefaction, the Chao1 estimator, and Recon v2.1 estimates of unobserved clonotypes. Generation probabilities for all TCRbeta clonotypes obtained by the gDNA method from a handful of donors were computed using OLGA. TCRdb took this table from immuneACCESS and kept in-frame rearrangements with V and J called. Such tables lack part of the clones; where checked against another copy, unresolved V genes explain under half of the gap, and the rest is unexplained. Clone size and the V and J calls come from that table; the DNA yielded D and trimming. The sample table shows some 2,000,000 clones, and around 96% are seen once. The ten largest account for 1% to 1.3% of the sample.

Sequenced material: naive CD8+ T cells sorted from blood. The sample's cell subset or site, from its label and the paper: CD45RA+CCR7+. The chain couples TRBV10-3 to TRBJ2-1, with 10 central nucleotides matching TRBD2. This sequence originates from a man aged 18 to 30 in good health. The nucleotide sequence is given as TGTGCCATCGGGACTAGCGTCTACAATGAGCAGTTCTTC. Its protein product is CAIGTSVYNEQFF.